Included here is one T cell receptor (beta chain) sequence, with context. Researchers partitioned CD4+ cells into CD45RA+ naive and CD45RA-negative memory subsets. This entry belongs to a study of shared clonotypes between healthy human individuals. Repertoires were generated with immunoSEQ multiplex PCR, while TCRdb's copy carries only in-frame clones and drops some. The sample shows about 1 million clones, more than 60% of them seen only once. Germline CDR1 SGHRS, CDR2 YFSETQ. This CDR3 is 15 amino acids long. V lost 0 bases, J lost 5 bases, and 12 bases lay in between. Sequenced: memory CD4+ T cells sorted from blood. Subset of the sample: CD45RA-negative fraction. J is TRBJ2-1 and V is TRBV5-1; D is unresolved. The TCR originated in a man aged 18 to 30 in good health. CDR3 residues: CASSLGAGPNNEQFF. CDR3 coding DNA: TGCGCCAGCAGCTTGGGGGCAGGCCCTAACAATGAGCAGTTCTTC.